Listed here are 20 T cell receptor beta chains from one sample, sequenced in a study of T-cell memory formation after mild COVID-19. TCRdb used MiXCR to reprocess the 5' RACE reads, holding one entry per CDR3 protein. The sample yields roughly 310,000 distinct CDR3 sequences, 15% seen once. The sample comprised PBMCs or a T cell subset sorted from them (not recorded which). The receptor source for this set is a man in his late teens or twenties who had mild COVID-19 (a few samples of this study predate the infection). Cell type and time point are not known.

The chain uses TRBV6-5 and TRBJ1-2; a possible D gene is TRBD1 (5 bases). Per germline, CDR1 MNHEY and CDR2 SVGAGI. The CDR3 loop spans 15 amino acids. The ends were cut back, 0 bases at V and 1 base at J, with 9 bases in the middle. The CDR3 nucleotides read TGTGCCAGCAGTTACTCGCAGGGCAGTAACTATGGCTACACCTTC. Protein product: CASSYSQGSNYGYTF.

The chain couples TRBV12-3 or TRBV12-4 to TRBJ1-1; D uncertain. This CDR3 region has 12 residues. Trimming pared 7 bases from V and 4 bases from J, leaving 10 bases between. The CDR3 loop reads CASTERGTEAFF. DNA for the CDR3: TGTGCCAGCACCGAACGAGGCACTGAAGCTTTCTTT.

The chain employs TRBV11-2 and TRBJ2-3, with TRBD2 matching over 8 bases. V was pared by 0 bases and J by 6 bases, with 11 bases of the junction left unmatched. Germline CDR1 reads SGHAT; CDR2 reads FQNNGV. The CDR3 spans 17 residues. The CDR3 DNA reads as TGTGCCAGCAGCTTAGATCCCCGGGCGGGGGGCTGGGATACGCAGTATTTT. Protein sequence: CASSLDPRAGGWDTQYF.

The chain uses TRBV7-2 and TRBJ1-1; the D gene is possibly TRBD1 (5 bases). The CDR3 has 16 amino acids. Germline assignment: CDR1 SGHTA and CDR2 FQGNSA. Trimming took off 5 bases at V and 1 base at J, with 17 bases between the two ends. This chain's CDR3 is CASSIPAGTGNTEAFF. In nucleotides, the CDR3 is TGTGCCAGCAGCATTCCAGCCGGGACGGGGAACACTGAAGCTTTCTTT. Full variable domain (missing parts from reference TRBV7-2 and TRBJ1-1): GAGVSQSPSNKVTEKGKDVELRCDPISGHTALYWYRQSLGQGLEFLIYFQGNSAPDKSGLPSDRFSAERTGGSVSTLTIQRTQQEDSAVYLCASSIPAGTGNTEAFFGQGTRLTVV.

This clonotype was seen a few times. In DNA, the CDR3 is TGTGCCAGCTCACTACGGACAGATAGCACAGATACGCAGTATTTT. Encoded protein: CASSLRTDSTDTQYF. V and J are TRBV18 and TRBJ2-3; possibly TRBD1 for D (6 bases). Per germline, CDR1 KGHSH and CDR2 LQKENI. The V end lost 4 bases, the J end lost 0 bases, and 11 bases lay between the germline ends. The CDR3 has 15 amino acids.

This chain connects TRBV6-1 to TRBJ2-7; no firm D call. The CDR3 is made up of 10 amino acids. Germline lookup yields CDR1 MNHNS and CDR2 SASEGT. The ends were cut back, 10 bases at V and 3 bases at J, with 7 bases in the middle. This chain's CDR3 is CATLYYEQYF. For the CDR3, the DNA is TGTGCCACCCTATACTACGAGCAGTACTTC.

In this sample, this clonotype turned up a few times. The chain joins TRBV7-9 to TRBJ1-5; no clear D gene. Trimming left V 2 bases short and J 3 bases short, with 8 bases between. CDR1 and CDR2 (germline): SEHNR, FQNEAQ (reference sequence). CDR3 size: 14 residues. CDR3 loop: CASSLWSDNQPQHF. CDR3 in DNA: TGTGCCAGCAGCTTATGGTCGGACAATCAGCCCCAGCATTTT.

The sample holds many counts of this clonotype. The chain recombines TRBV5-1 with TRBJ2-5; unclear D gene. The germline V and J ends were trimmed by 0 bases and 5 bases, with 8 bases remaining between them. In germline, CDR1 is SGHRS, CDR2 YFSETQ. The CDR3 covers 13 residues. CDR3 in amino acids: CASSLEGSETQYF. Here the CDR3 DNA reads TGCGCCAGCAGCTTGGAGGGCAGCGAGACCCAGTACTTC.

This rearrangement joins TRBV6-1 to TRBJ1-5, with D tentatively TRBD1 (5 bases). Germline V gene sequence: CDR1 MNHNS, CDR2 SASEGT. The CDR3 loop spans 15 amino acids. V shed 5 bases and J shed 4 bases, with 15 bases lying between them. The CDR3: CASSWGTDRNQPQHF. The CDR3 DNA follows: TGTGCCAGCAGTTGGGGTACAGACAGAAATCAGCCCCAGCATTTT.

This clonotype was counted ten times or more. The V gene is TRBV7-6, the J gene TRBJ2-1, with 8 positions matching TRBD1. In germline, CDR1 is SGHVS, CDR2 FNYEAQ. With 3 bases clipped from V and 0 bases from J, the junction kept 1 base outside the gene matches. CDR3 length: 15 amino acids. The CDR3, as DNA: TGTGCCAGCAGCTTCGGACAGGGCTCCTACAATGAGCAGTTCTTC. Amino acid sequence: CASSFGQGSYNEQFF.

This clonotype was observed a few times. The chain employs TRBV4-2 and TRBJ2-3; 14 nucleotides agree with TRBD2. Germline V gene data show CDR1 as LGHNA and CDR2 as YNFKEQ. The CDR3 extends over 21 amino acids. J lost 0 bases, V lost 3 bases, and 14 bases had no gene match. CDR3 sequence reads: CASSHLYPGLAGGRSTDTQYF. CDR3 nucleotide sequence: TGTGCCAGCAGCCACCTCTACCCAGGACTAGCGGGGGGTCGCAGCACAGATACGCAGTATTTT.

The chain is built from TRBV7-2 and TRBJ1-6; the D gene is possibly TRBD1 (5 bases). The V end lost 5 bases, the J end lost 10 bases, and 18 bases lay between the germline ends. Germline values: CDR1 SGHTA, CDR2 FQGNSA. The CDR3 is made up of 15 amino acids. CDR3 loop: CASSLGAGFGSPLHF. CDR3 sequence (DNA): TGTGCCAGCAGCCTCGGGGCGGGCTTTGGGTCACCCCTCCACTTT.

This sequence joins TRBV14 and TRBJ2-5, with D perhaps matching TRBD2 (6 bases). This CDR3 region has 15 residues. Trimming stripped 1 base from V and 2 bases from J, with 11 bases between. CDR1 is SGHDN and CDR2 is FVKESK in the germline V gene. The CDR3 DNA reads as TGTGCCAGCAGCCAAGCCCGGGACTTACAAGAGACCCAGTACTTC. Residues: CASSQARDLQETQYF.

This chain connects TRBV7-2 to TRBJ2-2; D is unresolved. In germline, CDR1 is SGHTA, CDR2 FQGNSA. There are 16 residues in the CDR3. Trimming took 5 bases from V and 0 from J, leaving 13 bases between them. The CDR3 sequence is CASSPLGFANTGELFF. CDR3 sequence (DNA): TGTGCCAGCAGCCCCCTGGGGTTCGCGAACACCGGGGAGCTGTTTTTT.

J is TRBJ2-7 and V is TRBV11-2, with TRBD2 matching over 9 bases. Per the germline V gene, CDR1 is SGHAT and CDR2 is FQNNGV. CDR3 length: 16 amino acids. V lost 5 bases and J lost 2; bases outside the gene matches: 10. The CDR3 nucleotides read TGTGCCAGCAGCCTACGTGGTAGCGGGGGTACCTACGAGCAGTACTTC. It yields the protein CASSLRGSGGTYEQYF.

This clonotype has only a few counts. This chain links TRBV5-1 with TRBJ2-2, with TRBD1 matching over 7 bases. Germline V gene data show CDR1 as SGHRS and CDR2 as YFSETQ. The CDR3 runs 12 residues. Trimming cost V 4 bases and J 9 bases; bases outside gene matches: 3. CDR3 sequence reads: CASSPRGRELFF. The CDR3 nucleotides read TGCGCCAGCAGCCCTAGGGGGCGGGAGCTGTTTTTT. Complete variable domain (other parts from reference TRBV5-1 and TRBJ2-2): KAGVTQTPRYLIKTRGQQVTLSCSPISGHRSVSWYQQTPGQGLQFLFEYFSETQRNKGNFPGRFSGRQFSNSRSEMNVSTLELGDSALYLCASSPRGRELFFGEGSRLTVL.

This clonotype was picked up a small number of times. The chain's CDR3 is CASSRRTVYNEQFF. The CDR3, as DNA: TGTGCCAGCAGTAGAAGGACAGTCTACAATGAGCAGTTCTTC. This rearrangement joins TRBV6-5 to TRBJ2-1; a possible D gene is TRBD1 (6 bases). CDR3 length equals 14 residues. The V end lost 5 bases, the J end lost 3 bases, and 11 bases lay between the germline ends. Germline lookup yields CDR1 MNHEY and CDR2 SVGAGI.

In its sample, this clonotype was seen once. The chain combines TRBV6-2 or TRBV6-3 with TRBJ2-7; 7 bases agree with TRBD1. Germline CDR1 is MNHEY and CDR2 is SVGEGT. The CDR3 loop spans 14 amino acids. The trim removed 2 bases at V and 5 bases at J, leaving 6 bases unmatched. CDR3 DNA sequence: TGTGCCAGCAGTTACGTGAAGGGGGCCCACGAGCAGTACGTC. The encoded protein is CASSYVKGAHEQYV.

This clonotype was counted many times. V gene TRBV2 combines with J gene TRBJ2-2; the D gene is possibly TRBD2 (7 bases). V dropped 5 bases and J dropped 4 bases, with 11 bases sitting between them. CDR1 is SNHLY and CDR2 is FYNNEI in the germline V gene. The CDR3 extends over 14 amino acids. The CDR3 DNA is TGTGCCAGCAGTCCGGGGGGCGGCACCGGGGAGCTGTTTTTT. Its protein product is CASSPGGGTGELFF.

CDR3 amino acids: CASTVVPGTSGGARADTQYF. In DNA form, the CDR3 reads TGTGCCAGCACCGTGGTACCCGGGACTAGCGGGGGGGCTAGGGCAGATACGCAGTATTTT. V gene TRBV11-2 combines with J gene TRBJ2-3; 16 nucleotides line up with TRBD2. In germline, CDR1 is SGHAT, CDR2 FQNNGV. There are 20 residues in the CDR3. V lost 7 bases and J lost 4; bases outside the gene matches: 17.